This TCR beta chain was sequenced for a study of early T cells in non-severe SARS-CoV-2 infection. Only a few counts were recorded for this clonotype. The TCR library protocol was used to attach unique molecular identifiers. These identifiers were attached to individual cDNA molecules. TCRdb called the 5' RACE reads again in MiXCR, with one record for every CDR3 protein. The sample has some 60,000 distinct CDR3 sequences; approximately 9% are singletons. Germline loops: CDR1 SGHKS, CDR2 YYEKEE (reference sequence). V dropped 3 bases and J dropped 0 bases, with 14 bases sitting between them. The CDR3 spans 16 residues.

The sequenced material came from whole blood. The V call is TRBV5-5, the J call TRBJ2-3; D is possibly TRBD2 (6 bases). The TCR originated in an adult who was a healthcare worker with PCR-confirmed SARS-CoV-2 infection or an uninfected control (not recorded which). CDR3: CASSSGISGSTDTQYF. The CDR3 nucleotides are TGTGCCAGCAGCTCTGGGATTAGCGGAAGCACAGATACGCAGTATTTT.